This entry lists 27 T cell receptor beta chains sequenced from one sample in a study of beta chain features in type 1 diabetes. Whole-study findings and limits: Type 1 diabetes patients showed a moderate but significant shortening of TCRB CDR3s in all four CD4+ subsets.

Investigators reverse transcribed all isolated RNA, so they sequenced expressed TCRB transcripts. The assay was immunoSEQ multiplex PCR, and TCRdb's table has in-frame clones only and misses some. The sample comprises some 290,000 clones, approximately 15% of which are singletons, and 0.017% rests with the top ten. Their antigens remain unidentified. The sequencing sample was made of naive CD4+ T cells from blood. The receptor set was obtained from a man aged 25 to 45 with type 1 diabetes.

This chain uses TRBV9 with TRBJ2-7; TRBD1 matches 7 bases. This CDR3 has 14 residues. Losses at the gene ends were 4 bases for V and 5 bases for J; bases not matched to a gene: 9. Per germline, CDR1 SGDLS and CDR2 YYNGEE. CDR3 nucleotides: TGTGCCAGCAGCCCACAGGGGATCAGCCACGAGCAGTACTTC. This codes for CASSPQGISHEQYF.

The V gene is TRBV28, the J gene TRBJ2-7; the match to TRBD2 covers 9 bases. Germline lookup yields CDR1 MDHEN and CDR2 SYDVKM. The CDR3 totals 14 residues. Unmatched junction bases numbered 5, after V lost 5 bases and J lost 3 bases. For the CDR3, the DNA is TGTGCCAGCAGTAGTAGCGGGAGTATCTACGAGCAGTACTTC. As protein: CASSSSGSIYEQYF.

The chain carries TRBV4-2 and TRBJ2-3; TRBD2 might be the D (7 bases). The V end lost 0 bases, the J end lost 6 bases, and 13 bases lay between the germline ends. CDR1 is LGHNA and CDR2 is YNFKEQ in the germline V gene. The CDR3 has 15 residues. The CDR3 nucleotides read TGTGCCAGCAGCCAAGATGAGGGGGGGGCGGATACGCAGTATTTT. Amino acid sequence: CASSQDEGGADTQYF.

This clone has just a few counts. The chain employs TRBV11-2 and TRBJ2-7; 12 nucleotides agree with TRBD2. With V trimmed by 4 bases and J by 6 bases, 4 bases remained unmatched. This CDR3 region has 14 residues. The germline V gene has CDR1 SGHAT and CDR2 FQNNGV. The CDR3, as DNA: TGTGCCAGCAGCTCGATGGGACTAGCGGGCGAGCAGTACTTC. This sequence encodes CASSSMGLAGEQYF.

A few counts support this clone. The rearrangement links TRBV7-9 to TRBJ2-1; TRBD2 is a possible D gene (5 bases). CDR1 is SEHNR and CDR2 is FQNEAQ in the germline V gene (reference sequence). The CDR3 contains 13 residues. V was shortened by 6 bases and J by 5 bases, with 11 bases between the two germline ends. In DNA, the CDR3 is TGTGCCAGCAGAATTCTAGCCGACAATGAGCAGTTCTTC. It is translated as CASRILADNEQFF.

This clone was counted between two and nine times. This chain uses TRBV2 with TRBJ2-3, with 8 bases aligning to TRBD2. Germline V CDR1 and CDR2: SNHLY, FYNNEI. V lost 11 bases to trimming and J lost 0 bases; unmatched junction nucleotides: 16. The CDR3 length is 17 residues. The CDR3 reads CAGAGGARPSSTDTQYF. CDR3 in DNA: TGTGCCGGTGCGGGGGGAGCACGCCCTTCTAGCACAGATACGCAGTATTTT.

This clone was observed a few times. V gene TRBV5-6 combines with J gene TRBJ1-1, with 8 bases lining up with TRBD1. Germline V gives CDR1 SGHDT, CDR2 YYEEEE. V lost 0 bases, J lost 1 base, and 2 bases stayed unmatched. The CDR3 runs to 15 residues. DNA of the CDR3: TGTGCCAGCAGCTTGGACGGGACAGGGAACACTGAAGCTTTCTTT. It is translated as CASSLDGTGNTEAFF.

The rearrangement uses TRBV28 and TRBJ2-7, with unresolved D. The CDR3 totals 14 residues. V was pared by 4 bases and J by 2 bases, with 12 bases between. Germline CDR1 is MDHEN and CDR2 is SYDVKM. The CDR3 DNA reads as TGTGCCAGCAGTTCACGACTGGCGACCTACGAGCAGTACTTC. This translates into CASSSRLATYEQYF.

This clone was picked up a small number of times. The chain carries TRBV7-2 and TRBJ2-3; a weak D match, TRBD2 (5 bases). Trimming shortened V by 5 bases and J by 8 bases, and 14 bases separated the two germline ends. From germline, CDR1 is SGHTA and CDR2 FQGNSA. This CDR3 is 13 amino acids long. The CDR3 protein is CASSPDYVGTQYF. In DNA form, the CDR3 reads TGTGCCAGCAGCCCAGACTACGTCGGTACGCAGTATTTT.

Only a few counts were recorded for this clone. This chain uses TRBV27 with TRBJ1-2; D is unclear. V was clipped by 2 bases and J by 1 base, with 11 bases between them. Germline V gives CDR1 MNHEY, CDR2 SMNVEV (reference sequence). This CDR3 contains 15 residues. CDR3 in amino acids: CASSLGGVNNYGYTF. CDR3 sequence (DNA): TGTGCCAGCAGTTTAGGCGGGGTTAATAACTATGGCTACACCTTC.

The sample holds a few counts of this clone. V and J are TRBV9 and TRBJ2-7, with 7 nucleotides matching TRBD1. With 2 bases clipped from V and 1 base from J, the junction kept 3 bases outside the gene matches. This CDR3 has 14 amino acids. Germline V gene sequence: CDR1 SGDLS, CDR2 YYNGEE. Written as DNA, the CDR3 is TGTGCCAGCAGCGTGACGGGACAGTCCTACGAGCAGTACTTC. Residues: CASSVTGQSYEQYF.

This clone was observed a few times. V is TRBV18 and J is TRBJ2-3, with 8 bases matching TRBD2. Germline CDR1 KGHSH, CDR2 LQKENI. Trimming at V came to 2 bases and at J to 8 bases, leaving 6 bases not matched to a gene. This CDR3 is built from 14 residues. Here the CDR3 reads CASSPGTSLGTQYF. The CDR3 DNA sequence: TGTGCCAGCTCACCAGGGACTAGTCTTGGTACGCAGTATTTT.

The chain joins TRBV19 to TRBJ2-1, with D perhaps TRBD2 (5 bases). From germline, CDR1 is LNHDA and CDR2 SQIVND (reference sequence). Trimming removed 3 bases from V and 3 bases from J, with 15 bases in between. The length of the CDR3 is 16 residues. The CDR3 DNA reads TGTGCCAGTAGTATGGGGAGAGGTTTTCTCTACAATGAGCAGTTCTTC. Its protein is CASSMGRGFLYNEQFF. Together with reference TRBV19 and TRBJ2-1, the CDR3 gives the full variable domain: DGGITQSPKYLFRKEGQNVTLSCEQNLNHDAMYWYRQDPGQGLRLIYYSQIVNDFQKGDIAEGYSVSREKKESFPLTVTSAQKNPTAFYLCASSMGRGFLYNEQFFGPGTRLTVL.

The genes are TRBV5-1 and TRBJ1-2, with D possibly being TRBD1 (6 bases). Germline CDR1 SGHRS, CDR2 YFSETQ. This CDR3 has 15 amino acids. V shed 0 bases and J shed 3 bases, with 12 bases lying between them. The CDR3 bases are TGCGCCAGCAGCTTGGGCCCGGGACAAGACTATGGCTACACCTTC. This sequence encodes CASSLGPGQDYGYTF.

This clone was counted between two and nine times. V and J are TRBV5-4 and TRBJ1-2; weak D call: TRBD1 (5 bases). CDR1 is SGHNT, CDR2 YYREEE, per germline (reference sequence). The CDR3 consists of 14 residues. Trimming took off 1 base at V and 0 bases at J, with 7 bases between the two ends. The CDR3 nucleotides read TGTGCCAGCAGCTTGACAGGAACTAACTATGGCTACACCTTC. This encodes CASSLTGTNYGYTF.

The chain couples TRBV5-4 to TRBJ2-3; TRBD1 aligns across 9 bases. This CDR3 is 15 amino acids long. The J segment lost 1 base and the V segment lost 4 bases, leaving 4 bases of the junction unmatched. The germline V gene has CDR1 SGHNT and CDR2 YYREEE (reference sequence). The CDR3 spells CASSPRTGGTDTQYF. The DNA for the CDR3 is TGTGCCAGCAGCCCCCGGACAGGGGGCACAGATACGCAGTATTTT.

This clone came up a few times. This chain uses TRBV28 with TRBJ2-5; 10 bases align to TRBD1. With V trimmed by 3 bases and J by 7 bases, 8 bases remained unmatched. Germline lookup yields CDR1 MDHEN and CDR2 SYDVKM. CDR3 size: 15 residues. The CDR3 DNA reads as TGTGCCAGCAGTTTCCGGGACAGGGGAGTAGGGACCCAGTACTTC. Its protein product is CASSFRDRGVGTQYF.

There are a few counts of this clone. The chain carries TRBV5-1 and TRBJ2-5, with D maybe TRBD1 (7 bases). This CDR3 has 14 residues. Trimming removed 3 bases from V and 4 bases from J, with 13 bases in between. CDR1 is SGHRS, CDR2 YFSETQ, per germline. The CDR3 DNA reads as TGCGCCAGCAGCTCAGGGGGAGGTACAGAGACCCAGTACTTC. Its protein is CASSSGGGTETQYF.

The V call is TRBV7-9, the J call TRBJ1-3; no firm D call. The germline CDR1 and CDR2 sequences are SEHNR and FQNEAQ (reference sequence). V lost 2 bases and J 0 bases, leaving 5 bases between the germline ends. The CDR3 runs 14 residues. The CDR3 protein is CASSLYSSGNTIYF. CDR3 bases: TGTGCCAGCAGCTTATACAGCTCTGGAAACACCATATATTTT.

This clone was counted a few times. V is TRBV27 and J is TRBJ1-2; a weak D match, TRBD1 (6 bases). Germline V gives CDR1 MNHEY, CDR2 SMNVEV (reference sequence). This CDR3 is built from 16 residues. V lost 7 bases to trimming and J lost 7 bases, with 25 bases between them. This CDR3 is CASTTAGQQGKGGYTF. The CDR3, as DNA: TGTGCCAGCACCACAGCAGGACAACAGGGAAAGGGTGGCTACACCTTC.

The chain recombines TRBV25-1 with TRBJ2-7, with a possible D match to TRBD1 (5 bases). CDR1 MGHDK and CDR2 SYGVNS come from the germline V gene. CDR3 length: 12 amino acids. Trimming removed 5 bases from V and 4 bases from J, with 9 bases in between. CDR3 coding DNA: TGTGCCAGCAGTATCCAGGGTTACGAGCAGTACTTC. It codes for CASSIQGYEQYF.

CDR3 in amino acids: CASSATGDTQYF. In DNA, the CDR3 is TGTGCCAGCAGCGCCACAGGAGATACGCAGTATTTT. The V gene is TRBV2, the J gene TRBJ2-3; D may be TRBD1 (5 bases). V was shortened by 6 bases and J by 5 bases, with 9 bases between the two germline ends. This CDR3 is 12 amino acids long. The germline CDR1 and CDR2 sequences are SNHLY and FYNNEI.

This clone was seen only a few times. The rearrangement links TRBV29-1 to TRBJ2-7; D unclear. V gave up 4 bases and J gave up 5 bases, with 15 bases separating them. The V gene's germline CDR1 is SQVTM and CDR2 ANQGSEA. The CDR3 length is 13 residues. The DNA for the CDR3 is TGCAGCGTTGGGTGGCGGTCTCGGGACGAGCAGTACTTC. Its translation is CSVGWRSRDEQYF.

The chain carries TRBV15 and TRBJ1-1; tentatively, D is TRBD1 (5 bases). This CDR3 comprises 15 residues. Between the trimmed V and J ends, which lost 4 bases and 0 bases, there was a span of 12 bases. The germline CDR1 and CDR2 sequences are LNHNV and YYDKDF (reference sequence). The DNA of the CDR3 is TGTGCCACCAGCATGGGGGGTTCACTGAACACTGAAGCTTTCTTT. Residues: CATSMGGSLNTEAFF.

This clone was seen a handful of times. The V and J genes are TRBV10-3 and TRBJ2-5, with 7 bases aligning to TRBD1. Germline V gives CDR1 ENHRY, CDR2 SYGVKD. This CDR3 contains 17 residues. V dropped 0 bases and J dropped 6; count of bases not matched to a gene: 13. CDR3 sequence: CAISESGTDGAWKTQYF. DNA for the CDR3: TGTGCCATCAGTGAGTCCGGGACAGATGGGGCGTGGAAGACCCAGTACTTC.

Here the CDR3 DNA reads TGTGCCACTAAAAATTCTGGGGCCAACGTCCTGACTTTC. Protein product: CATKNSGANVLTF. The J gene is TRBJ2-6, the V gene TRBV15; D gene ambiguous. The CDR3 covers 13 residues. V was clipped by 9 bases and J by 1 base, with 7 bases between them. Germline values: CDR1 LNHNV, CDR2 YYDKDF (reference sequence).

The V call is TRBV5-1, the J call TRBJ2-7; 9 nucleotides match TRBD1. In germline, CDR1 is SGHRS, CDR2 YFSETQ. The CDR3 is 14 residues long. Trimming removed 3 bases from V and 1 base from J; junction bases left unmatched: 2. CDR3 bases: TGCGCCAGCAGCTCCGGGACAGGGTCCTACGAGCAGTACTTC. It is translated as CASSSGTGSYEQYF.